Listed here are 26 T cell receptor beta chains from one sample, sequenced in a study of T cell responses to AZD1222 COVID-19 vaccine. Profiling relied on immunoSEQ multiplex PCR, and the TCRdb table lists in-frame clones only, not all of them. Of 120,000 to 150,000 clones listed, around 89% were seen once; the top ten hold 4.7%. The source material was peripheral blood, sampled on day 0 of AZD1222 vaccination. These TCRs come from an adult in good health.

The V gene is TRBV5-8, the J gene TRBJ2-1; 8 nucleotides line up with TRBD1. There are 15 residues in the CDR3. The J segment lost 6 bases and the V segment lost 0 bases, leaving 5 bases of the junction unmatched. Germline CDR1 is SGHTS and CDR2 is YDEGEE. The CDR3 DNA is TGTGCCAGCAGCTTGGGGACAGGGCCGGGCAATGAGCAGTTCTTC. It codes for CASSLGTGPGNEQFF.

The chain is built from TRBV5-1 and TRBJ1-2, with 10 bases matching TRBD1. The germline CDR1 and CDR2 sequences are SGHRS and YFSETQ. The V segment lost 0 bases and the J segment 8 bases; nucleotides outside the gene matches: 7. There are 15 residues in the CDR3. CDR3 in amino acids: CASSLGQGATEGYTF. The CDR3 nucleotides read TGCGCCAGCAGCTTGGGACAGGGGGCAACGGAGGGCTACACCTTC.

The chain joins TRBV1 to TRBJ2-5; the table's TRBD1 call for D was not verified on the DNA. TRBV1 is reported as a pseudogene. CDR3 length: 17 amino acids. CDR3: CTSSPLGPLASQETQYF. The DNA of the CDR3 is TGCACCAGCAGCCCGCTGGGCCCACTCGCCTCCCAAGAGACCCAGTACTTC.

This clone was recorded once. The V call is TRBV5-4, the J call TRBJ2-7; 7 bases line up with TRBD1. With V trimmed by 4 bases and J by 3 bases, 4 bases remained unmatched. This CDR3 has 13 residues. Germline CDR1 is SGHNT and CDR2 is YYREEE (reference sequence). The CDR3 loop reads CASSPGQFYEQYF. The CDR3 nucleotides are TGTGCCAGCAGCCCGGGACAGTTCTACGAGCAGTACTTC.

In DNA form, the CDR3 reads TGTGCCAGCAGCTTAGATCCTAAGGGAAACACTGAAGCTTTCTTT. This gives the protein CASSLDPKGNTEAFF. This chain links TRBV11-2 with TRBJ1-1; D remains unclear. The germline CDR1 and CDR2 sequences are SGHAT and FQNNGV. Trimming removed 0 bases at V and 2 bases at J, with 10 bases between. The CDR3 length is 15 residues.

The rearrangement links TRBV28 to TRBJ2-5; 8 positions agree with TRBD2. V shed 8 bases and J 0 bases; nucleotides not matched to a gene: 2. Germline assignment: CDR1 MDHEN and CDR2 SYDVKM. The CDR3 covers 13 residues. For the CDR3, the DNA is TGTGCCAGCGGCGGGGGGCACCAAGAGACCCAGTACTTC. Protein product: CASGGGHQETQYF.

The rearrangement joins TRBV7-8 to TRBJ2-5, with a tentative D call TRBD1 (6 bases). Germline V CDR1 and CDR2: SGHVS, FQNEAQ. The CDR3 sequence is 14 residues long. Between the trimmed V and J ends, which lost 4 bases and 5 bases, there was a span of 14 bases. The CDR3 DNA sequence: TGTGCCAGCAGCTCGCTTCAGGGGTTGGAGACCCAGTACTTC. Protein product: CASSSLQGLETQYF.

V is TRBV15 and J is TRBJ2-1, with a tentative D call TRBD1 (6 bases). The germline CDR1 and CDR2 sequences are LNHNV and YYDKDF (reference sequence). V was pared by 1 base and J by 6 bases, with 13 bases between. The CDR3 totals 15 residues. The CDR3 reads CATSRGGRWGNEQFF. The CDR3, as DNA: TGTGCCACCAGCAGAGGGGGGCGGTGGGGCAATGAGCAGTTCTTC.

V and J are TRBV4-2 and TRBJ2-7; no clear D gene. Germline V lookup: CDR1 LGHNA, CDR2 YNFKEQ. The CDR3 sequence is 12 residues long. Trimming pared 0 bases from V and 10 bases from J, leaving 10 bases between. CDR3 nucleotide sequence: TGTGCCAGCAGCCAAGAGGATTGGCCACAGTACTTC. This sequence encodes CASSQEDWPQYF.

The chain recombines TRBV7-9 with TRBJ1-6, with D tentatively TRBD1 (5 bases). Deletions cut 4 bases from V and 4 bases from J, with 8 bases between. The CDR3 is 14 amino acids. CDR1 is SEHNR and CDR2 is FQNEAQ in the germline V gene (reference sequence). CDR3: CASSSQGYNSPLHF. CDR3 sequence (DNA): TGTGCCAGCAGCTCGCAGGGATATAATTCACCCCTCCACTTT. Based on the CDR3 plus reference TRBV7-9 and TRBJ1-6, the full variable domain is DTGVSQNPRHKITKRGQNVTFRCDPISEHNRLYWYRQTLGQGPEFLTYFQNEAQLEKSRLLSDRFSAERPKGSFSTLEIQRTEQGDSAMYLCASSSQGYNSPLHFGNGTRLTVT.

The rearrangement joins TRBV2 to TRBJ2-1, with TRBD2 identical over 13 bases. The CDR3 runs 15 residues. The V gene's germline CDR1 is SNHLY and CDR2 FYNNEI. V shed 6 bases, J shed 7 bases, and the junction held 6 bases outside the gene matches. The CDR3 reads CASSQRTSGRNEQFF. Here the CDR3 DNA reads TGTGCCAGCAGCCAAAGGACTAGCGGGAGAAATGAGCAGTTCTTC.

V and J are TRBV19 and TRBJ2-7, with D possibly matching TRBD2 (6 bases). The CDR3 runs 14 residues. From germline, CDR1 is LNHDA and CDR2 SQIVND (reference sequence). Trimming left V 10 bases short and J 1 base short, with 17 bases between. The CDR3 protein is CATQKASESYEQYF. The CDR3 DNA is TGTGCCACCCAAAAAGCTAGCGAATCCTACGAGCAGTACTTC.

This clone is a singleton in its sample. V and J are TRBV28 and TRBJ1-2, with TRBD1 matching 9 bases. The germline V gene has CDR1 MDHEN and CDR2 SYDVKM. The CDR3 has 15 amino acids. V was clipped by 7 bases and J by 6 bases; unmatched bases: 12. The CDR3 region is CASTQKWDRANGYTF. CDR3 nucleotides: TGTGCCAGCACCCAAAAGTGGGACAGGGCAAATGGCTACACCTTC.

A single count supports this clone. This rearrangement joins TRBV3-1 (or the pseudogene TRBV3-2) to TRBJ1-1; D perhaps matches TRBD1 (6 bases). This CDR3 comprises 13 residues. Between the trimmed V and J ends, which lost 4 bases and 4 bases, there was a span of 10 bases. Looked up from germline, CDR1 is LGHDT and CDR2 is YNNKEL (reference sequence). The chain's CDR3 is CASSRSGATEAFF. The CDR3 nucleotides read TGTGCCAGCAGCCGATCAGGGGCCACTGAAGCTTTCTTT.

The V gene is TRBV3-1 (or the pseudogene TRBV3-2), the J gene TRBJ1-5, with no clear D. Germline V lookup: CDR1 LGHDT, CDR2 YNNKEL (reference sequence). Trimming left V 1 base short and J 2 bases short, with 3 bases between. The CDR3 covers 13 residues. In nucleotides, the CDR3 is TGTGCCAGCAGCCAAGCTGGCAATCAGCCCCAGCATTTT. Encoded protein: CASSQAGNQPQHF.

CDR3 DNA sequence: TGTGCCAGCAGCTCACTCGGGGGAGCGGGAATGAACACTGAAGCTTTCTTT. It codes for CASSSLGGAGMNTEAFF. The V gene is TRBV7-6, the J gene TRBJ1-1; tentatively, D is TRBD1 (5 bases). There are 17 residues in the CDR3. Trimming stripped 4 bases from V and 0 bases from J, with 18 bases between. CDR1 is SGHVS, CDR2 FNYEAQ, per germline.

J is TRBJ2-5 and V is TRBV5-1; 9 positions match TRBD2. The junction had 11 bases not matched to a gene; V was cut back by 7 bases and J by 1 base. CDR3 length equals 16 residues. Germline-derived CDR1 and CDR2 are SGHRS and YFSETQ. CDR3 DNA: TGCGCCAGCGGAGTGGGGCGACTAGCGGTCCAAGAGACCCAGTACTTC. It encodes CASGVGRLAVQETQYF.

V usage is TRBV14 and J usage is TRBJ2-7; D is perhaps TRBD2 (5 bases). The CDR3 extends over 13 amino acids. Looked up from germline, CDR1 is SGHDN and CDR2 is FVKESK. Trimming removed 1 base from V and 3 bases from J, with 7 bases in between. CDR3 loop: CASSQVGGYEQYF. The CDR3 DNA follows: TGTGCCAGCAGCCAAGTTGGAGGCTACGAGCAGTACTTC.

The chain recombines TRBV28 with TRBJ1-2; TRBD1 aligns across 9 bases. V dropped 7 bases and J dropped 7; count of bases not matched to a gene: 7. The CDR3 has 13 amino acids. Per germline, CDR1 MDHEN and CDR2 SYDVKM. The CDR3 region is CASTDTGGPGYTF. DNA for the CDR3: TGTGCCAGCACCGATACAGGGGGCCCTGGCTACACCTTC.

The chain is built from TRBV6-5 and TRBJ2-7; D gene uncertain. The V and J ends lost 4 bases and 7 bases respectively, with 17 bases between them. This CDR3 is built from 14 residues. The V gene's germline CDR1 is MNHEY and CDR2 SVGAGI. The CDR3 protein is CASSFGRALGEQYF. DNA of the CDR3: TGTGCCAGCAGTTTCGGACGAGCCCTAGGAGAGCAGTACTTC.

The chain joins TRBV7-3 to TRBJ2-7; perhaps D is TRBD1 or TRBD2 (6 bases each). The CDR3 spans 13 residues. The V gene's germline CDR1 is SGHTA and CDR2 FQGTGA. The V gene lost 8 bases and the J gene lost 6 bases, with 17 bases spanning the gap. Written as DNA, the CDR3 is TGTGCCAGCGGCGAGGGGGGATTCTTCGAGCAGTACTTC. It yields the protein CASGEGGFFEQYF.

The V gene is TRBV6-1, the J gene TRBJ2-3, with 12 bases lining up with TRBD2. The CDR3 loop spans 16 amino acids. The V gene end was trimmed by 0 bases and the J gene end by 4 bases; junction bases not matched to a gene: 2. CDR1 and CDR2 (germline): MNHNS, SASEGT. DNA of the CDR3: TGTGCCAGCAGTGAAGCCCTAGCGGGAGGGTCAGATACGCAGTATTTT. This translates into CASSEALAGGSDTQYF.

This sequence joins TRBV9 and TRBJ1-3; D gene ambiguous. V was clipped by 4 bases and J by 8 bases, with 10 bases between them. This CDR3 is 12 amino acids long. Germline-derived CDR1 and CDR2 are SGDLS and YYNGEE. The DNA for the CDR3 is TGTGCCAGCAGCCCCAGTCGGGACACCATATATTTT. Its translation: CASSPSRDTIYF.

This clone was seen a single time. A junction boundary mismatches the germline segment, possibly from a read error. The gene calls are TRBV28 and TRBJ1-2; D perhaps matches TRBD1 (6 bases). CDR3 size: 14 residues. Per germline, CDR1 MDHEN and CDR2 SYDVKM. CDR3 in amino acids: CASSSPGHSLRQGF. The CDR3 DNA sequence: TGTGCCAGCAGTTCTCCGGGACACTCCCTTAGGCAGGGCTTC.

This chain connects TRBV15 to TRBJ1-2, with D possibly TRBD1 on 6 matching bases. Looked up from germline, CDR1 is LNHNV and CDR2 is YYDKDF (reference sequence). V was clipped by 0 bases and J by 8 bases, with 13 bases between them. The CDR3 is made up of 14 amino acids. The CDR3 DNA is TGTGCCACCAGCAGAGATGAGGGGGAGCAGGGCTACACCTTC. Its protein product is CATSRDEGEQGYTF. Using reference TRBV15 and TRBJ1-2 for the parts outside the CDR3, the full variable domain is DAMVIQNPRYQVTQFGKPVTLSCSQTLNHNVMYWYQQKSSQAPKLLFHYYDKDFNNEADTPDNFQSRRPNTSFCFLDIRSPGLGDTAMYLCATSRDEGEQGYTFGSGTRLTVV.

This chain joins TRBV19 and TRBJ2-4; 9 nucleotides agree with TRBD1. Germline V gene lookup returns CDR1 LNHDA and CDR2 SQIVND (reference sequence). With 3 bases clipped from V and 7 bases from J, the junction kept 7 bases outside the gene matches. The CDR3 runs 15 residues. The CDR3 nucleotides are TGTGCCAGTAGTATCTCGGGACAGGGATGGAACATTCAGTACTTC. It translates to CASSISGQGWNIQYF.